A selection of T cell receptor beta chains follows, all from one sample in a study of a mutant IDH1 vaccine in newly diagnosed glioma. Clones were sequenced by immunoSEQ multiplex PCR, and TCRdb holds only the in-frame ones, with some missing. This table holds about 46,000 clones, 92% found once. No antigen has been identified for these receptors. The specimen was PBMCs, collected from a glioma patient whose treatment included an IDH1 peptide vaccine. The receptor set was obtained from a man aged 45-65 years with glioma. Both conserved end residues are part of each CDR3. A D gene is named only where the DNA matches it firmly. Not every row has a clone size; where given, it reads once, few, many or a size class.

J: TRBJ2-3; size: -; length: 16; V: TRBV19; D: -; CDR3: CASSIRAGSRTDTQYF; DNA: TGTGCCAGTAGTATAAGGGCGGGGTCACGCACAGATACGCAGTATTTT
J: TRBJ1-2; size: -; length: 18; V: TRBV28; D: -; CDR3: CASSFSPDRLYSNYGYTF; DNA: TGTGCCAGCAGTTTCTCCCCCGACAGGTTATATTCTAACTATGGCTACACCTTC
J: TRBJ1-2; size: -; length: 15; V: TRBV14; D: -; CDR3: CASSQEVHLNYGYTF; DNA: TGTGCCAGCAGCCAAGAGGTCCACCTTAACTATGGCTACACCTTC
J: TRBJ2-1; size: -; length: 13; V: TRBV6-6; D: -; CDR3: CASSYDRLNEQFF; DNA: TGTGCCAGCAGTTACGACAGGCTCAATGAGCAGTTCTTC
J: TRBJ1-5; size: few; length: 14; V: TRBV6-1; D: -; CDR3: CASRDYMGNQPQHF; DNA: TGTGCCAGCAGGGACTATATGGGGAATCAGCCCCAGCATTTT
J: TRBJ2-5; size: -; length: 11; V: TRBV2; D: -; CDR3: CASSEKYTQYF; DNA: TGTGCCAGCAGTGAAAAGTATACCCAGTACTTC
J: TRBJ2-3; size: -; length: 12; V: TRBV29-1; D: -; CDR3: CSVEWEPDTQYF; DNA: TGCAGCGTTGAGTGGGAGCCAGATACGCAGTATTTT
J: TRBJ2-7; size: -; length: 15; V: TRBV5-6; D: TRBD2; CDR3: CASSLPSGYSYEQYF; DNA: TGTGCCAGCAGCTTGCCTAGCGGGTACTCCTACGAGCAGTACTTC
J: TRBJ1-2; size: -; length: 18; V: TRBV18; D: TRBD1; CDR3: CASQRGQTLPAQNYGYTF; DNA: TGTGCCAGCCAGAGGGGACAGACCTTACCCGCACAGAACTATGGCTACACCTTC
J: TRBJ1-2; size: -; length: 14; V: TRBV7-9; D: -; CDR3: CASSLAMASDGYTF; DNA: TGTGCCAGCAGCTTAGCAATGGCGTCGGATGGCTACACCTTC
J: TRBJ1-3; size: -; length: 15; V: TRBV7-9; D: TRBD1; CDR3: CASSRGQGRGNTIYF; DNA: TGTGCCAGCAGCCGGGGACAGGGGCGTGGAAACACCATATATTTT
J: TRBJ2-7; size: -; length: 13; V: TRBV29-1; D: -; CDR3: CSVQGIFGYEQYF; DNA: TGCAGCGTCCAGGGGATTTTTGGCTACGAGCAGTACTTC
J: TRBJ1-3; size: -; length: 14; V: TRBV27; D: -; CDR3: CASSLSNSGNTIYF; DNA: TGTGCCAGCAGTTTGTCCAACTCTGGAAACACCATATATTTT
J: TRBJ2-5; size: once; length: 11; V: TRBV29-1; D: TRBD2; CDR3: CSVGGEETQYF; DNA: TGCAGCGTCGGGGGGGAAGAGACCCAGTACTTC
J: TRBJ1-6; size: few; length: 15; V: TRBV5-4; D: -; CDR3: CASSPSYSYNSPLHF; DNA: TGTGCCAGCAGCCCGTCTTACTCCTATAATTCACCCCTCCACTTT
J: TRBJ2-3; size: -; length: 10; V: TRBV30; D: -; CDR3: CAGGRETQYF; DNA: TGTGCCGGGGGTCGTGAAACGCAGTATTTT
J: TRBJ2-1; size: -; length: 16; V: TRBV5-1; D: TRBD2; CDR3: CASSSEGLAGRNEQFF; DNA: TGCGCCAGCAGCTCGGAGGGACTAGCGGGGAGGAATGAGCAGTTCTTC
J: TRBJ1-1; size: -; length: 14; V: TRBV6-5; D: -; CDR3: CASRLKQKNTEAFF; DNA: TGTGCCAGCAGACTCAAACAGAAGAACACTGAAGCTTTCTTT
J: TRBJ2-7; size: -; length: 17; V: TRBV5-1; D: -; CDR3: CASSWGGSTSLIHEQYF; DNA: TGCGCCAGCAGCTGGGGGGGCTCAACCTCCCTAATTCACGAGCAGTACTTC
J: TRBJ2-7; size: once; length: 14; V: TRBV5-4; D: -; CDR3: CASSLWGSSYEQYF; DNA: TGTGCCAGCAGCTTGTGGGGCAGCTCCTACGAGCAGTACTTC
J: TRBJ2-5; size: -; length: 15; V: TRBV9; D: TRBD1; CDR3: CASSLRTGEQETQYF; DNA: TGTGCCAGCAGCCTACGGACAGGGGAGCAAGAGACCCAGTACTTC
J: TRBJ2-1; size: -; length: 15; V: TRBV27; D: -; CDR3: CASSLDRGLYNEQFF; DNA: TGTGCCAGCAGTTTGGACCGTGGACTTTACAATGAGCAGTTCTTC
J: TRBJ2-7; size: -; length: 14; V: TRBV7-6; D: TRBD1; CDR3: CASSLDRGRREQYF; DNA: TGTGCCAGCAGCTTAGACAGGGGGCGCCGGGAGCAGTACTTC
J: TRBJ2-7; size: -; length: 19; V: TRBV15; D: -; CDR3: CATSRDMVSAGVPPYEQYF; DNA: TGTGCCACCAGCAGAGATATGGTATCCGCAGGGGTGCCCCCCTACGAGCAGTACTTC
J: TRBJ2-5; size: -; length: 15; V: TRBV11-1; D: -; CDR3: CASSLVAGRGETQYF; DNA: TGTGCCAGCAGCTTAGTGGCAGGGAGGGGGGAGACCCAGTACTTC
J: TRBJ1-2; size: few; length: 14; V: TRBV5-1; D: TRBD1; CDR3: CASSDGTGGYGYTF; DNA: TGCGCCAGCAGTGATGGGACAGGGGGCTATGGCTACACCTTC
J: TRBJ2-1; size: -; length: 16; V: TRBV25-1; D: -; CDR3: CASSEWGQSSYNEQFF; DNA: TGTGCCAGCAGTGAATGGGGTCAGAGCTCCTACAATGAGCAGTTCTTC
J: TRBJ2-2; size: -; length: 16; V: TRBV5-1; D: TRBD2; CDR3: CASSLLAGAATGELFF; DNA: TGCGCCAGCAGCTTGTTAGCGGGAGCTGCCACCGGGGAGCTGTTTTTT
J: TRBJ1-2; size: -; length: 11; V: TRBV6-5; D: -; CDR3: CASSSGTVPVF; DNA: TGTGCCAGCAGTTCCGGGACCGTGCCTGTCTTC
J: TRBJ1-1; size: -; length: 15; V: TRBV5-1; D: TRBD1; CDR3: CASSFGTGSYTEAFF; DNA: TGCGCCAGCAGCTTCGGGACAGGTAGTTACACTGAAGCTTTCTTT